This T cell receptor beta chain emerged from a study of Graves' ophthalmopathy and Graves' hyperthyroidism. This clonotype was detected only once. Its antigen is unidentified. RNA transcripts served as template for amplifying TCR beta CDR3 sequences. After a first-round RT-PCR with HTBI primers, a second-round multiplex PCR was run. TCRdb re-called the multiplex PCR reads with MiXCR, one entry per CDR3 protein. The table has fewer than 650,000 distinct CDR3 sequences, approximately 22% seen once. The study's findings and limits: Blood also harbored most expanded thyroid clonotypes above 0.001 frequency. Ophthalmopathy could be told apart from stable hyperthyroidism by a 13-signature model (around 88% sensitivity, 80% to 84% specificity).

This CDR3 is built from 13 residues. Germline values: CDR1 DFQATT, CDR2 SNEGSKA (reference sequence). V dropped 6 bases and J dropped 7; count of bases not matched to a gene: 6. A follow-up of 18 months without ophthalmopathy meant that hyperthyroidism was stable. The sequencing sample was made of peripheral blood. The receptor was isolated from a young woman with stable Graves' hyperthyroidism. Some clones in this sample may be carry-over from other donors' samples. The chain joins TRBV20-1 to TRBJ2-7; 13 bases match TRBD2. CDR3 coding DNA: TGCAGTGCATGGACTAGCGGGAGTTTTGAGCAGTACTTC. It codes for CSAWTSGSFEQYF.